The present TCR beta chain was sequenced within a study of shared clonotypes between healthy human individuals. About the study: A couple of women and a few men aged 18 to 49 made up the donors.

Concerning this clone: Its matching antigen is unknown.

Study observations and caveats: On the whole, naive subsets had larger estimated richness than memory subsets had. Sampling included only blood; tissue repertoires likely differ. Compared with clonotypes that all four donors shared, non-shared clonotypes had lower generation probabilities.

TCRdb's copy holds only in-frame clones and misses some; the assay was immunoSEQ multiplex PCR. The data show approximately 2,000,000 clones, 85% to 95% seen once. Germline CDR1 is MDHEN and CDR2 is SYDVKM. Trimming took 4 bases from V and 1 from J; bases not matched to a gene: 7. The CDR3 has 16 residues. The receptor was derived from a young man in good health. Some clones in this sample may be carry-over from other donors' samples. The V gene is TRBV28, the J gene TRBJ2-7, with TRBD1 identical over 10 bases. What was sequenced was naive CD4+ T cells from PBMCs. Described subset: CD45RA+ positively selected. CDR3 DNA sequence: TGTGCCAGCAGTTCTCCCGGGACAGGGGAATCCTACGAGCAGTACTTC. Residues: CASSSPGTGESYEQYF.